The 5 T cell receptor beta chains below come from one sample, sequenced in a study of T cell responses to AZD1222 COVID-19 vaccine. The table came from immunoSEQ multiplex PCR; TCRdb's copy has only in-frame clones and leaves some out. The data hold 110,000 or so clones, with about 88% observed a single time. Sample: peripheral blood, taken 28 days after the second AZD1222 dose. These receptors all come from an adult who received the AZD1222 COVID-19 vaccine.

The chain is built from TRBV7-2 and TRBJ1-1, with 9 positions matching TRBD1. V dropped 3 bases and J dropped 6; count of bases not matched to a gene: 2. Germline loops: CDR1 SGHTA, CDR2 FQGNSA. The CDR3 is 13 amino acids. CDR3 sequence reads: CASSFTGGAEAFF. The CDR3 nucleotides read TGTGCCAGCAGCTTTACAGGGGGCGCTGAAGCTTTCTTT.

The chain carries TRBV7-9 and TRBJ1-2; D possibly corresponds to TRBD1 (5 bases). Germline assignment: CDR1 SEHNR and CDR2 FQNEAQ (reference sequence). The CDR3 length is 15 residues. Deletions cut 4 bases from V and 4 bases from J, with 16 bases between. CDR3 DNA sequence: TGTGCCAGCAGCTCGCTTTTAACAGGTGCCTATGGCTACACCTTC. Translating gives CASSSLLTGAYGYTF. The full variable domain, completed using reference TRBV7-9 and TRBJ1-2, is DTGVSQNPRHKITKRGQNVTFRCDPISEHNRLYWYRQTLGQGPEFLTYFQNEAQLEKSRLLSDRFSAERPKGSFSTLEIQRTEQGDSAMYLCASSSLLTGAYGYTFGSGTRLTVV.

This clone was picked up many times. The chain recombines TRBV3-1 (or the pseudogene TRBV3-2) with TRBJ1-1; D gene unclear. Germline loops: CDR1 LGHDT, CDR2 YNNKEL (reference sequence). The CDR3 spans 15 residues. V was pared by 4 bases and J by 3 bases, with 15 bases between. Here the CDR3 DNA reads TGTGCCAGCAGCCGCGGGAAGGGCCGGGACACTGAAGCTTTCTTT. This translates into CASSRGKGRDTEAFF.

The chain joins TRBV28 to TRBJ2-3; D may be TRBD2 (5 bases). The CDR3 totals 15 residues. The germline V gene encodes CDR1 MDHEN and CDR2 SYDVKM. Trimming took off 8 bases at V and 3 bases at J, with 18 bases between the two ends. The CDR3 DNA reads TGTGCCAGCCTCTCCGTCCCGAGAGGGACAGATACGCAGTATTTT. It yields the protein CASLSVPRGTDTQYF.

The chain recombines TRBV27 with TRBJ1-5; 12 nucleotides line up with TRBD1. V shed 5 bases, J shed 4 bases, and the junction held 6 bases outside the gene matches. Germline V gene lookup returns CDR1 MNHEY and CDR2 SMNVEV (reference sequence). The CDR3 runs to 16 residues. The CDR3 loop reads CASSLGTGGGNQPQHF. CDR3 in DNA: TGTGCCAGCAGTCTCGGGACAGGGGGCGGGAATCAGCCCCAGCATTTT.